These 8 T cell receptor beta chains originate from one sample sequenced in a study of cytomegalovirus exposure and HLA in healthy donors. The PCR ran on 60 Vbeta and 13 Jbeta primers. Generated by immunoSEQ multiplex PCR, the TCRdb table keeps only in-frame clones and is missing some. Among about 160,000 clones listed, 80% were seen once. The sequencing sample was made of PBMCs. The receptor set was obtained from a man aged 30 to 39 in good health and CMV-seronegative.

The chain uses TRBV6-5 and TRBJ2-2; unclear D gene. CDR3 size: 13 residues. Per germline, CDR1 MNHEY and CDR2 SVGAGI. Trimming stripped 2 bases from V and 5 bases from J, with 6 bases between. DNA for the CDR3: TGTGCCAGCAGTTACCTGAGAACCGGGGAGCTGTTTTTT. Translating gives CASSYLRTGELFF.

V gene TRBV18 combines with J gene TRBJ1-3; 9 bases match TRBD1. Germline CDR1 reads KGHSH; CDR2 reads LQKENI. The CDR3 loop spans 16 amino acids. J gave up 3 bases and V 3 bases, and 6 bases lay outside the gene matches. The CDR3 nucleotides are TGTGCCAGCTCACCGACGGACAGGGGACATGGAAACACCATATATTTT. This encodes CASSPTDRGHGNTIYF.

The rearrangement uses TRBV28 and TRBJ1-4, with D possibly matching TRBD1 (5 bases). The V and J ends lost 2 bases and 7 bases respectively, with 11 bases between them. The CDR3 loop spans 14 amino acids. Germline V lookup: CDR1 MDHEN, CDR2 SYDVKM. The CDR3: CASSLQGVGEKLFF. CDR3 coding DNA: TGTGCCAGCAGTTTACAGGGTGTAGGTGAAAAACTGTTTTTT.

The rearrangement links TRBV18 to TRBJ2-7; maybe TRBD1 (6 bases). Germline CDR1 and CDR2: KGHSH and LQKENI. Trimming removed 2 bases from V and 1 base from J, with 12 bases in between. This CDR3 region has 15 residues. Here the CDR3 DNA reads TGTGCCAGCTCACCATTAACAGGGAATTCCTACGAGCAGTACTTC. This sequence encodes CASSPLTGNSYEQYF.

Here the CDR3 DNA reads TGCAGTGCTAGGGGCAGCTATGGCTACACCTTC. Amino acids: CSARGSYGYTF. The chain carries TRBV20-1 and TRBJ1-2; D is unresolved. The CDR3 spans 11 residues. Germline values: CDR1 DFQATT, CDR2 SNEGSKA (reference sequence). V was trimmed by 3 bases and J by 4 bases, leaving 6 bases between them.

The chain combines TRBV28 with TRBJ2-5; possibly TRBD1 for D (5 bases). Trimming pared 7 bases from V and 2 bases from J, leaving 14 bases between. Germline V gene data show CDR1 as MDHEN and CDR2 as SYDVKM. The CDR3 totals 14 residues. This chain's CDR3 is CASIQDNLQETQYF. DNA of the CDR3: TGTGCCAGCATCCAGGACAACCTTCAAGAGACCCAGTACTTC.

This chain connects TRBV5-1 to TRBJ2-7, with D possibly TRBD2 on 5 matching bases. Between the trimmed V and J ends, which lost 0 bases and 4 bases, there was a span of 11 bases. This CDR3 spans 14 amino acids. Per the germline V gene, CDR1 is SGHRS and CDR2 is YFSETQ. The CDR3 nucleotides read TGCGCCAGCAGCTTGGGTTTGGGGAGATACGAGCAGTACTTC. Amino acid sequence: CASSLGLGRYEQYF.

V is TRBV6-1 and J is TRBJ1-3; 7 nucleotides match TRBD1. The germline V gene has CDR1 MNHNS and CDR2 SASEGT. The J segment lost 0 bases and the V segment lost 3 bases, leaving 11 bases of the junction unmatched. The CDR3 is 18 amino acids. CDR3 nucleotides: TGTGCCAGCAGTGACCGAGGACAGGAGACTTTCTCTGGAAACACCATATATTTT. Translating gives CASSDRGQETFSGNTIYF.